The rows below give T cell receptor beta chains drawn from one sample of a study of blood T cells in healthy people across ages. Each CDR3 protein is one row after TCRdb ran MiXCR on the 5' RACE reads. The data show about 1.4 million distinct CDR3 sequences, with approximately 60% seen just once and over 5.5% held by the top ten. The sequenced sample was blood. Source of these receptors: a man between 18 and 35 years old in good health. Each CDR3 is given without its conserved first and last residue.

v_call cdr3_aa
TRBV29-1 SVGWLELNEQF
TRBV25-1 ASKTSGKMGEQY
TRBV12-3/TRBV12-4 ASSLFSSGSSYEQY
TRBV12-3/TRBV12-4 ASAPTRVSNNGQF
TRBV4-2 ASSQSRDSRYEQY
TRBV12-3/TRBV12-4 ASSYLHGNQPQH
TRBV20-1 SAYLGQGLNEQF
TRBV20-1 SANIIDTQY
TRBV12-3/TRBV12-4 ASSPDEDRDEQY
TRBV7-2 ASSAFRVGAGGYT
TRBV20-1 SAVPGAQSYEQY
TRBV27 ASSDRGAKNIQY
TRBV7-2 ASSFTGDRENGYT
TRBV28 ASTNRQYEQY
TRBV5-1 ASSLGGGAGGTEQF
TRBV20-1 SAYGPTNYEQY
TRBV9 ASRGGESEKLF